Each of the 9 T cell receptor beta chains below was sequenced from the same sample in a study of blood T cells in healthy people across ages. Sample-barcoded 5' priming and a J-beta primer mix drove a second PCR of roughly 6 to 12 cycles. TCRdb re-called the 5' RACE reads with MiXCR, one entry per CDR3 protein. The table includes 1.5 million to 2 million distinct CDR3 sequences, roughly 32% detected once. The sample was blood. The source of these receptors is a woman in her twenties or thirties in good health.

This chain connects TRBV20-1 to TRBJ1-1; tentatively, D is TRBD1 (6 bases). V was cut by 2 bases and J by 0 bases, with 19 bases left in between. The CDR3 sequence is 17 residues long. The germline CDR1 and CDR2 sequences are DFQATT and SNEGSKA (reference sequence). The DNA for the CDR3 is TGCAGTGCTAGACCAGGGGCAGGTCCATATATGAACACTGAAGCTTTCTTT. As protein: CSARPGAGPYMNTEAFF.

This clonotype was observed a handful of times. The DNA for the CDR3 is TGTGCCAGCAGCCGACAACAGGGAGGTCCCCAGCATTTT. As protein: CASSRQQGGPQHF. The chain has TRBV14 and TRBJ1-5; TRBD1 is a possible D gene (6 bases). V lost 4 bases and J 10 bases, leaving 14 bases between the germline ends. The length of the CDR3 is 13 residues. CDR1 and CDR2 (germline): SGHDN, FVKESK.

CDR3 sequence reads: CASERGGQANVLTF. Written as DNA, the CDR3 is TGTGCCAGCGAGAGGGGCGGTCAAGCCAACGTCCTGACTTTC. This chain links TRBV9 with TRBJ2-6, with D perhaps assigned TRBD1 or TRBD2 (5 bases each). Between the trimmed V and J ends, which lost 7 bases and 7 bases, there was a span of 15 bases. The CDR3 is made up of 14 amino acids. Germline CDR1 and CDR2: SGDLS and YYNGEE.

The chain carries TRBV28 and TRBJ2-2; D gene uncertain. Germline V lookup: CDR1 MDHEN, CDR2 SYDVKM. This CDR3 region has 13 residues. V was cut by 7 bases and J by 3 bases, with 9 bases left in between. The CDR3 is CASKFRHTGELFF. The CDR3 DNA reads TGTGCCAGCAAATTTCGGCACACCGGGGAGCTGTTTTTT. Supplemented by reference TRBV28 and TRBJ2-2, the full variable domain reads DVKVTQSSRYLVKRTGEKVFLECVQDMDHENMFWYRQDPGLGLRLIYFSYDVKMKEKGDIPEGYSVSREKKERFSLILESASTNQTSMYLCASKFRHTGELFFGEGSRLTVL.

The rearrangement links TRBV9 to TRBJ1-6, with D perhaps matching TRBD1 (6 bases). V was trimmed by 3 bases and J by 9 bases, leaving 16 bases between them. The germline gives CDR1 SGDLS, CDR2 YYNGEE. The CDR3 length is 15 residues. CDR3 protein: CASSETAIQGSPLHF. CDR3 bases: TGTGCCAGCAGCGAGACGGCCATACAGGGTTCACCCCTCCACTTT.

This clonotype was observed a handful of times. This chain uses TRBV7-9 with TRBJ2-6; D gene uncertain. CDR3 length: 15 amino acids. V was pared by 5 bases and J by 3 bases, with 11 bases between. Germline CDR1 and CDR2: SEHNR and FQNEAQ (reference sequence). The CDR3: CASSGIALGANVLTF. The CDR3 DNA follows: TGTGCCAGCAGCGGAATAGCCCTTGGGGCCAACGTCCTGACTTTC.

V is TRBV24-1 and J is TRBJ2-5; D might be TRBD1 (6 bases). Germline V gives CDR1 KGHDR, CDR2 SFDVKD. The V end lost 10 bases, the J end lost 9 bases, and 23 bases lay between the germline ends. The CDR3 is 14 amino acids. The CDR3 DNA reads TGTGCCACGGAGGACAGATCTAAGATAGGGGCCCAGTACTTC. Amino acid sequence: CATEDRSKIGAQYF.

This clonotype showed up just a few times. This rearrangement joins TRBV11-2 to TRBJ2-7, with 15 bases aligning to TRBD2. This CDR3 region has 18 residues. J gave up 0 bases and V 5 bases, and 8 bases lay outside the gene matches. Looked up from germline, CDR1 is SGHAT and CDR2 is FQNNGV. In DNA, the CDR3 is TGTGCCAGCAGCAAGGGACTAGCGGGGGGTCGAAGCTCCTACGAGCAGTACTTC. Its translation is CASSKGLAGGRSSYEQYF.

The CDR3 bases are TGCAGTGCTAGAGAAGGATTTAGCGGGGTGACAGATACGCAGTATTTT. It specifies CSAREGFSGVTDTQYF. This chain uses TRBV20-1 with TRBJ2-3; the match to TRBD2 covers 8 bases. V lost 0 bases to trimming and J lost 3 bases; unmatched junction nucleotides: 8. The CDR3 has 16 amino acids. Germline-derived CDR1 and CDR2 are DFQATT and SNEGSKA (reference sequence).